This is a list of T cell receptor beta chains from one sample in a study of cytomegalovirus exposure and HLA in healthy donors. Using immunoSEQ multiplex PCR, the repertoire was profiled, and TCRdb retains in-frame clones only, with some absent. The sample yields over 150,000 clones, around 72% seen once. The sample was PBMCs. All receptors come from a man aged 50-60 years in good health and CMV-seronegative. CDR3s include the opening cysteine and the closing phenylalanine or tryptophan. The order of the fields is D gene, V gene, J gene, clone size, CDR3 DNA, CDR3 protein. The D gene is left open where the match is weak. Size is stated for part of the rows, as once, few or many counts, or as a class when the clone is expanded.

D: -; V: TRBV7-3; J: TRBJ1-6; size: -; DNA: TGTGCCAGCAGCCGAACAGGATTGGGCTCACCCCTCCACTTT; CDR3: CASSRTGLGSPLHF
D: TRBD1; V: TRBV19; J: TRBJ1-3; size: few; DNA: TGTGCCAGTAGTATACAGGGACAGGGAGGAAACACCATATATTTT; CDR3: CASSIQGQGGNTIYF
D: -; V: TRBV11-2; J: TRBJ1-1; size: -; DNA: TGTGCCAGCAGCTTATACTCTGAAGCTTTCTTT; CDR3: CASSLYSEAFF
D: TRBD2; V: TRBV4-3; J: TRBJ2-4; size: few; DNA: TGCGCCAGCAGCCAAGTGCGTAGCGGGGGGGCTTTAGCCAAAAACATTCAGTACTTC; CDR3: CASSQVRSGGALAKNIQYF
D: -; V: TRBV6-1; J: TRBJ2-5; size: -; DNA: TGTGCCAGCAAGTCCCGGGGAGAGACCCAGTACTTC; CDR3: CASKSRGETQYF
D: TRBD1; V: TRBV11-2; J: TRBJ1-2; size: few; DNA: TGTGCCAGCAGCTCGCGAACAGGGGGTTATACCTATGGCTACACCTTC; CDR3: CASSSRTGGYTYGYTF
D: TRBD1; V: TRBV5-8; J: TRBJ2-7; size: few; DNA: TGTGCCAGCAACCGACAGGGGGTCTACGAGCAGTACTTC; CDR3: CASNRQGVYEQYF
D: -; V: TRBV4-2; J: TRBJ1-4; size: -; DNA: TGTGCCAGCAGCCAAGACAATTCAGGGGTGGAAAAACTGTTTTTT; CDR3: CASSQDNSGVEKLFF
D: TRBD1; V: TRBV10-3; J: TRBJ1-2; size: -; DNA: TGTGCCATCAGTGATACATTTGGACAGGTTAACTATGGCTACACCTTC; CDR3: CAISDTFGQVNYGYTF
D: TRBD2; V: TRBV5-4; J: TRBJ2-1; size: -; DNA: TGTGCCAGCACCCTAGGGACTAGCGGGGGGGTGGATGAGCAGTTCTTC; CDR3: CASTLGTSGGVDEQFF
D: TRBD1; V: TRBV18; J: TRBJ1-5; size: -; DNA: TGTGCCAGCTCACCGGACAGGGCCGGGGGGCCCCAGCATTTT; CDR3: CASSPDRAGGPQHF
D: TRBD1; V: TRBV19; J: TRBJ2-6; size: -; DNA: TGTGCCAGTAGTATGGAGACAGGGGGCTACTTGACCAACGTCCTGACTTTC; CDR3: CASSMETGGYLTNVLTF
D: TRBD2; V: TRBV7-2; J: TRBJ2-7; size: -; DNA: TGTGCCAGCAGCTTAGCCACTAGCGGGGGGGCCTACGAGCAGTACTTC; CDR3: CASSLATSGGAYEQYF
D: -; V: TRBV5-4; J: TRBJ2-7; size: -; DNA: TGTGCCAGCAGCTTTGGGGGGAGCTACGAGCAGTACTTC; CDR3: CASSFGGSYEQYF
D: TRBD1; V: TRBV7-9; J: TRBJ2-2; size: -; DNA: TGTGCCAGCAGCCCCGGACAGGGTCTGGACACCGGGGAGCTGTTTTTT; CDR3: CASSPGQGLDTGELFF
D: -; V: TRBV14; J: TRBJ1-1; size: -; DNA: TGTGCCAGCAGCCCGACGGGAGTCGTGAACACTGAAGCTTTCTTT; CDR3: CASSPTGVVNTEAFF
D: -; V: TRBV28; J: TRBJ1-5; size: -; DNA: TGTGCCAGCAGCGCTCCAGGGTTGGCATATAGCAATCAGCCCCAGCATTTT; CDR3: CASSAPGLAYSNQPQHF
D: TRBD1; V: TRBV27; J: TRBJ1-5; size: -; DNA: TGTGCCAGCGGGACAGGGAATCAGCCCCAGCATTTT; CDR3: CASGTGNQPQHF
D: -; V: TRBV25-1; J: TRBJ1-1; size: once; DNA: TGTGCCAGCAGTGAATTGTCAGTTTCGAACACTGAAGCTTTCTTT; CDR3: CASSELSVSNTEAFF
D: TRBD1; V: TRBV19; J: TRBJ2-7; size: -; DNA: TGTGCCAGTAGTATAGATGGAACAGGGGCCCGCTCCTACGAGCAGTACTTC; CDR3: CASSIDGTGARSYEQYF
D: -; V: TRBV7-2; J: TRBJ1-2; size: -; DNA: TGTGCCAGCAGCTTAGGCCAGTACTATGGCTACACCTTC; CDR3: CASSLGQYYGYTF
D: -; V: TRBV6-4; J: TRBJ2-1; size: few; DNA: TGTGCCAGCAGTGAGGATGTATATGGCGGGGAGCAGTTCTTC; CDR3: CASSEDVYGGEQFF
D: TRBD2; V: TRBV6-1; J: TRBJ2-7; size: -; DNA: TGTGCCAGCAATCCTTGGCGGGGGGGGGCTAGTGAGCAGTACTTC; CDR3: CASNPWRGGASEQYF
D: -; V: TRBV5-1; J: TRBJ2-7; size: -; DNA: TGCGCCAGCAGCCCGCTTTCTGGGGGCGGCATAAACGAGCAGTACTTC; CDR3: CASSPLSGGGINEQYF
D: TRBD1; V: TRBV6-5; J: TRBJ1-2; size: -; DNA: TGTGCCAGCAGCCACCCTGCAACAGGGGCGGGCTACACCTTC; CDR3: CASSHPATGAGYTF
D: TRBD2; V: TRBV7-6; J: TRBJ2-5; size: -; DNA: TGTGCCAGCAGCTTAGCGCTAGCGGGACTACTCCAAGAGACCCAGTACTTC; CDR3: CASSLALAGLLQETQYF
D: -; V: TRBV7-2; J: TRBJ1-5; size: -; DNA: TGTGCCAGCAGCTCTTATAGCAATCAGCCCCAGCATTTT; CDR3: CASSSYSNQPQHF
D: TRBD1; V: TRBV7-9; J: TRBJ1-2; size: -; DNA: TGTTCCAGCAGCCCTGGACAGGGGATGGACTATGGCTACACCTTC; CDR3: CSSSPGQGMDYGYTF
D: TRBD1; V: TRBV29-1; J: TRBJ1-1; size: few; DNA: TGCAGCGCCTGGGACAGGTACACTGAAGCTTTCTTT; CDR3: CSAWDRYTEAFF
D: TRBD2; V: TRBV11-2; J: TRBJ2-7; size: -; DNA: TGTGCCAGCAGCCTTTCTAGCGGGGGGTCCTACGAGCAGTACTTC; CDR3: CASSLSSGGSYEQYF
D: TRBD2; V: TRBV12-5; J: TRBJ2-2; size: -; DNA: TGTGCTAGTGTGCTACTAGCGGGAGGTACCGGGGAGCTGTTTTTT; CDR3: CASVLLAGGTGELFF
D: TRBD1; V: TRBV6-5; J: TRBJ1-2; size: -; DNA: TGTGCCAGCAGTTCTCCGGGACAGGGGGCTCTGAGCTACACCTTC; CDR3: CASSSPGQGALSYTF